This T cell receptor (beta chain) came from a study of blood T cell repertoires in COVID-19. Overall study: T cells, B-cell-depleted T cells, or PBMCs supplied cDNA or gDNA.

As originally analysed: Amplification of reference gene primers provided the estimated nucleated cell counts. TCRdb keeps only in-frame clones here, not all; method: immunoSEQ multiplex PCR. That table supplies the V and J calls and clone size; D and trimming were determined from the DNA. The data hold about 43,000 clones, with 70% to 90% observed a single time. The TCR originated in a man in his sixties with active COVID-19. Sequencing used peripheral blood.

In DNA form, the CDR3 reads TGTGCCAGCAGCTTGAGACTAGCGGGAGGGGAGTACTTC. This translates into CASSLRLAGGEYF. This chain connects TRBV5-6 to TRBJ2-7; TRBD2 agrees at 14 bases. This CDR3 comprises 13 residues. The germline gives CDR1 SGHDT, CDR2 YYEEEE. Trimming cost V 1 base and J 11 bases; bases outside gene matches: 2.